Below are 7 T cell receptor beta chains sequenced from a single sample in a study of blood T cell repertoires in COVID-19. Some clones are missing from TCRdb's copy, which holds only in-frame ones; the method was immunoSEQ multiplex PCR. The sample gives around 300,000 clones, about four fifths of which show up once; 8% to 10% is in the top ten. Sample: peripheral blood. These receptors originate from a woman between 50 and 59 years old who had recovered from COVID-19.

The chain carries TRBV5-1 and TRBJ1-4; possibly TRBD1 for D (6 bases). The germline V gene encodes CDR1 SGHRS and CDR2 YFSETQ. This CDR3 has 16 amino acids. V was pared by 3 bases and J by 0 bases, with 12 bases between. Here the CDR3 DNA reads TGCGCCAGCAGCTCCGGGACACCCACAACTAATGAAAAACTGTTTTTT. It is translated as CASSSGTPTTNEKLFF.

To note about this clone: At one boundary the junction diverges from the germline segment, which might be a read error. The V and J genes are TRBV6-2 or TRBV6-3 and TRBJ2-1; perhaps TRBD1 as D (6 bases). This CDR3 is built from 12 residues. Germline V gene lookup returns CDR1 MNHEY and CDR2 SVGEGT. The CDR3 nucleotides read TGTGCCAGCAGTAACTCAGGGGTGGAGCAGTTCTTC. Its protein is CASSNSGVEQFF.

J is TRBJ1-2 and V is TRBV18; the D gene is possibly TRBD1 (6 bases). Trimming left V 2 bases short and J 3 bases short, with 16 bases between. CDR1 is KGHSH, CDR2 LQKENI, per germline. CDR3 length equals 16 residues. For the CDR3, the DNA is TGTGCCAGCTCACCAAGTACAGGGCGTTTTGACTATGGCTACACCTTC. Translated: CASSPSTGRFDYGYTF.

V usage is TRBV19 and J usage is TRBJ1-5; D might be TRBD1 (6 bases). CDR1 LNHDA and CDR2 SQIVND come from the germline V gene (reference sequence). V gave up 2 bases and J gave up 4 bases, with 15 bases separating them. The CDR3 extends over 16 amino acids. CDR3 nucleotides: TGTGCCAGTAGTATAAATGGACAGATAGTAAATCAGCCCCAGCATTTT. Encoded protein: CASSINGQIVNQPQHF.

This CDR3 is CASSLSDRGHGYTF. As DNA, the CDR3 is TGTGCCAGCAGTTTATCCGACAGGGGGCATGGCTACACCTTC. The chain links TRBV28 to TRBJ1-2, with 10 bases fitting TRBD1. This CDR3 has 14 amino acids. The V gene end was trimmed by 1 base and the J gene end by 6 bases; junction bases not matched to a gene: 2. From germline, CDR1 is MDHEN and CDR2 SYDVKM.

The chain couples TRBV4-1 to TRBJ1-2; D perhaps matches TRBD1 (5 bases). The CDR3 consists of 16 residues. Deletions cut 2 bases from V and 2 bases from J, with 15 bases between. Germline CDR1 is MGHRA and CDR2 is YSYEKL. CDR3 nucleotide sequence: TGCGCCAGCAGCCAATTGGCAGGGTACGAAAACTATGGCTACACCTTC. It codes for CASSQLAGYENYGYTF.

V and J are TRBV2 and TRBJ2-1; 8 bases match TRBD2. The V and J ends lost 3 bases and 4 bases, in that order; junction bases with no gene match: 2. The length of the CDR3 is 14 residues. CDR1 is SNHLY, CDR2 FYNNEI, per germline. Written as DNA, the CDR3 is TGTGCCAGCAGTGATACTAGCGGTTACAATGAGCAGTTCTTC. Amino acid sequence: CASSDTSGYNEQFF.